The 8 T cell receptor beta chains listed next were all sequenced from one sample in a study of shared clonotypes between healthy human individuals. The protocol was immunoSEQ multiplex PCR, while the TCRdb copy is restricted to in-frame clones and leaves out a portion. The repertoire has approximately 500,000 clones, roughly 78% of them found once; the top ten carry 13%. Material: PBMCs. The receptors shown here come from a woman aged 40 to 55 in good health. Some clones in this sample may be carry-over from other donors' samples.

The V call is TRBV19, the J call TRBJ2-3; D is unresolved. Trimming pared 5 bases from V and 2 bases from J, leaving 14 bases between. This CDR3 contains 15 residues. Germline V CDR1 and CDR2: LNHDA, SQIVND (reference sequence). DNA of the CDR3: TGTGCCAGTAGTCCCAGACTGGAAATCACAGATACGCAGTATTTT. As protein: CASSPRLEITDTQYF.

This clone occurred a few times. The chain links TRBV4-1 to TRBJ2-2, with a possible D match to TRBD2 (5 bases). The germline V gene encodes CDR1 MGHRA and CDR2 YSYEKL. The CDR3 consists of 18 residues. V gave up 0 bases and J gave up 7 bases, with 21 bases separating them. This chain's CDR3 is CASSQDPLLASGNGELFF. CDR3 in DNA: TGCGCCAGCAGCCAAGATCCGTTACTTGCGTCGGGAAACGGGGAGCTGTTTTTT.

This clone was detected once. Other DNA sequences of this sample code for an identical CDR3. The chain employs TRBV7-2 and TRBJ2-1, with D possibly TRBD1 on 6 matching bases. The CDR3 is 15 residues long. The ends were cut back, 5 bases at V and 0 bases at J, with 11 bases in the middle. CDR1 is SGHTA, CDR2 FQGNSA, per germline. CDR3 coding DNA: TGTGCCAGCAGCACGGACAGTTCCTCCTACAATGAGCAGTTCTTC. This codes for CASSTDSSSYNEQFF.

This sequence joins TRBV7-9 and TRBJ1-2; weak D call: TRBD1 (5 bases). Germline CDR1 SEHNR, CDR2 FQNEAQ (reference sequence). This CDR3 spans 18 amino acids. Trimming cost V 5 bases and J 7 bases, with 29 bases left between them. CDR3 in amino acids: CASSRPPGTSTTRGGYTF. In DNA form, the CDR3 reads TGTGCCAGCAGCCGACCTCCTGGGACCTCCACCACACGGGGTGGCTACACCTTC.

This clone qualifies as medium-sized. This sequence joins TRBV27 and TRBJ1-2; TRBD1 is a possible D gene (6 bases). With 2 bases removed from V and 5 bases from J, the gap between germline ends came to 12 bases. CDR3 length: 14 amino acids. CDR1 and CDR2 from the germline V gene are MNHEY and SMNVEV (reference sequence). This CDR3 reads CASSLQWQGYGYTF. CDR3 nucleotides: TGTGCCAGCAGTTTACAGTGGCAGGGGTATGGCTACACCTTC.

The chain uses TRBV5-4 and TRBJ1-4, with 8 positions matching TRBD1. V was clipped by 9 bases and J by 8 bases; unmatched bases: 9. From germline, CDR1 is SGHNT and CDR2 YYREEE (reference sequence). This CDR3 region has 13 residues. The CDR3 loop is CAISDRVREKLFF. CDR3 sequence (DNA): TGTGCCATTTCGGACAGGGTACGGGAAAAACTGTTTTTT.

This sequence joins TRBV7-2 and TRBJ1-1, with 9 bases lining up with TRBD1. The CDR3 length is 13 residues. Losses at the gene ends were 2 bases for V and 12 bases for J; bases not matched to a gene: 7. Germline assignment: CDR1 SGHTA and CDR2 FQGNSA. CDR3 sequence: CASSLRQGVSPFF. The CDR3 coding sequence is TGTGCCAGCAGCTTAAGACAGGGGGTATCTCCTTTCTTT. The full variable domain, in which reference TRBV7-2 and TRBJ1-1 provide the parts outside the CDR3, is GAGVSQSPSNKVTEKGKDVELRCDPISGHTALYWYRQSLGQGLEFLIYFQGNSAPDKSGLPSDRFSAERTGGSVSTLTIQRTQQEDSAVYLCASSLRQGVSPFFGQGTRLTVV.

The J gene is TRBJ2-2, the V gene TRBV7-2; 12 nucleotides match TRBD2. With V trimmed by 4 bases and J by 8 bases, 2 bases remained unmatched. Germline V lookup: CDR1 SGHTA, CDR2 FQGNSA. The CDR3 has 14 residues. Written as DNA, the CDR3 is TGTGCCAGCAGCTGGACTAGCGGGACGGGGGAGCTGTTTTTT. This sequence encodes CASSWTSGTGELFF. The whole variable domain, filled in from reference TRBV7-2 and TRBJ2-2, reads GAGVSQSPSNKVTEKGKDVELRCDPISGHTALYWYRQSLGQGLEFLIYFQGNSAPDKSGLPSDRFSAERTGGSVSTLTIQRTQQEDSAVYLCASSWTSGTGELFFGEGSRLTVL.